This TCR beta chain was sequenced in a study of cytomegalovirus exposure and HLA in healthy donors. Study-wide findings and caveats: Among the most significant clusters, several appeared linked to common viral pathogens in a later analysis. The study listed roughly 150 cytomegalovirus-associated TCR beta chains.

The PCR had 60 Vbeta and 13 Jbeta primers. The assay was immunoSEQ multiplex PCR, and TCRdb's table has in-frame clones only and misses some. This sample yields 170,000 or so clones, of which 78% are seen a single time; around 3% belongs to the top ten. Note on this clone: Its antigen is not known.

V lost 3 bases and J lost 4, with 10 bases in between. In germline, CDR1 is LNHDA, CDR2 SQIVND (reference sequence). The CDR3 sequence is 15 residues long. Regarding donors, all were healthy bone marrow donors. The chain recombines TRBV19 with TRBJ2-6, with a possible D match to TRBD1 (6 bases). Sequenced material: PBMCs. The origin of this receptor is a woman aged 45-65 years in good health and CMV-seropositive. The CDR3 loop is CASSIGTQGANVLTF. DNA of the CDR3: TGTGCCAGTAGTATCGGGACACAAGGGGCCAACGTCCTGACTTTC.